One and the same sample provided the 13 T cell receptor beta chains below, sequenced in a study of shared T cell receptors in the human thymus. Measured with immunoSEQ multiplex PCR; TCRdb has only the in-frame clones, and not every one. There are just under 550,000 clones in the sample; approximately 80% occur only once, and around 0.012% lies in the top ten. These records were also assigned to another study, of human thymus T cells.

Sample: thymocytes. The receptors here all came from a boy less than two years old with a congenital heart defect.

This sequence joins TRBV4-1 and TRBJ2-1; 8 bases are shared with TRBD2. J gave up 5 bases and V 0 bases, and 12 bases lay outside the gene matches. Germline V gene sequence: CDR1 MGHRA, CDR2 YSYEKL. The CDR3 loop spans 18 amino acids. In DNA form, the CDR3 reads TGCGCCAGCAGCCAAGATTTAAGCGGGAGTAGGCAGAACAATGAGCAGTTCTTC. It is translated as CASSQDLSGSRQNNEQFF.

The chain combines TRBV4-3 with TRBJ2-7; 11 bases align to TRBD2. CDR1 and CDR2 (germline): LGHNA, YSLEER. V shed 0 bases, J shed 4 bases, and the junction held 17 bases outside the gene matches. This CDR3 has 20 residues. The DNA for the CDR3 is TGCGCCAGCAGCCAAGACTGGGGGACGACTAGCGGGACGGGGTGTTACGAGCAGTACTTC. Its protein product is CASSQDWGTTSGTGCYEQYF.

This clone was detected only a few times. The chain uses TRBV5-1 and TRBJ2-7; 7 bases map to TRBD2. The V gene end was trimmed by 2 bases and the J gene end by 3 bases; junction bases not matched to a gene: 26. This CDR3 region has 21 residues. Germline CDR1 reads SGHRS; CDR2 reads YFSETQ. The DNA of the CDR3 is TGCGCCAGCAGCTTTGTGCCCAGCGGGATAGCGATTCCCTCGTTAAGCTACGAGCAGTACTTC. Translated, it gives CASSFVPSGIAIPSLSYEQYF.

The chain combines TRBV11-3 with TRBJ2-5; 8 bases line up with TRBD2. The CDR3 contains 19 residues. Trimming at V came to 0 bases and at J to 2 bases, leaving 14 bases not matched to a gene. Per germline, CDR1 SGHNT and CDR2 YENEEA. The CDR3 coding sequence is TGTGCCAGCAGCTTAGATAGGGCTACTAGCGGAGAGAAGCAAGAGACCCAGTACTTC. Translated, it gives CASSLDRATSGEKQETQYF.

J is TRBJ2-6 and V is TRBV4-3, with a weak D call TRBD2 (6 bases). V was shortened by 0 bases and J by 6 bases, with 27 bases between the two germline ends. The CDR3 is made up of 21 amino acids. CDR1 is LGHNA and CDR2 is YSLEER in the germline V gene. CDR3 nucleotide sequence: TGCGCCAGCAGCCAAGACTTGGAGGGACCCAGGGCGCCTCAGCCGGCCAACGTCCTGACTTTC. Translation: CASSQDLEGPRAPQPANVLTF.

J is TRBJ2-3 and V is TRBV11-2; a possible D gene is TRBD2 (6 bases). Germline CDR1 and CDR2: SGHAT and FQNNGV. Trimming cost V 5 bases and J 5 bases, with 11 bases left between them. The CDR3 length is 13 residues. The CDR3 loop reads CASSIPGGDTQYF. DNA for the CDR3: TGTGCCAGCAGCATTCCCGGGGGAGATACGCAGTATTTT.

The chain combines TRBV6-4 with TRBJ2-3; D unclear. The CDR3 is 15 residues long. V lost 6 bases to trimming and J lost 3 bases, with 16 bases between them. Germline values: CDR1 MRHNA, CDR2 SNTAGT. The DNA of the CDR3 is TGTGCCAGCAGCCCCCGGCGTGGAGCTACAGATACGCAGTATTTT. Translating gives CASSPRRGATDTQYF.

The rearrangement joins TRBV23-1 to TRBJ1-5; D not resolved. TRBV23-1 is classed as an ORF, of uncertain function. Trimming left V 2 bases short and J 1 base short, with 6 bases between. This CDR3 has 14 amino acids. In nucleotides, the CDR3 is TGCGCCAGCAGTCAACAGCGGAGCAATCAGCCCCAGCATTTT. Protein: CASSQQRSNQPQHF.

The chain has TRBV27 and TRBJ2-7; D perhaps matches TRBD2 (13 bases). Trimming left V 5 bases short and J 0 bases short, with 35 bases between. CDR1 and CDR2 (germline): MNHEY, SMNVEV (reference sequence). The CDR3 totals 22 residues. CDR3 DNA: TGTGCCAGCAGTGACCGGGACAGGGGGCCGGGGACTAGCGGGGCCAGCTCCTACGAGCAGTACTTC. As protein: CASSDRDRGPGTSGASSYEQYF.

V is TRBV27 and J is TRBJ2-1, with TRBD1 identical over 7 bases. The CDR3 sequence is 17 residues long. With 2 bases clipped from V and 3 bases from J, the junction kept 10 bases outside the gene matches. Germline V gives CDR1 MNHEY, CDR2 SMNVEV (reference sequence). The CDR3 nucleotides are TGTGCCAGCAGTTTACCCCGCCCGGGACAGCGCTACAATGAGCAGTTCTTC. Protein: CASSLPRPGQRYNEQFF.

This chain uses TRBV30 with TRBJ2-7; 7 bases are a match to TRBD2. This CDR3 contains 15 residues. CDR1 GTSNPN and CDR2 SVGIG come from the germline V gene (reference sequence). After removal of 3 bases from V and 1 base from J, the junction contained 9 bases not matched to a gene. The CDR3 here is CAWSPREERSYEQYF. The CDR3 DNA sequence: TGTGCCTGGAGCCCTCGGGAGGAAAGGTCCTACGAGCAGTACTTC.

This chain connects TRBV23-1 to TRBJ2-7; 8 nucleotides agree with TRBD2. TRBV23-1 has ORF status, its function being uncertain. The CDR3 is 13 amino acids. V lost 2 bases and J lost 6; bases outside the gene matches: 3. The CDR3 region is CASSQPGLGEQYF. CDR3 coding DNA: TGCGCCAGCAGTCAACCGGGACTAGGCGAGCAGTACTTC.

The chain uses TRBV6-5 and TRBJ2-5, with TRBD2 matching 10 bases. The CDR3 loop spans 15 amino acids. Germline values: CDR1 MNHEY, CDR2 SVGAGI. Losses at the gene ends were 3 bases for V and 4 bases for J; bases not matched to a gene: 5. The CDR3 nucleotides read TGTGCCAGCAGTTATCCTAGCGGGAGTGGAGAGACCCAGTACTTC. It translates to CASSYPSGSGETQYF.